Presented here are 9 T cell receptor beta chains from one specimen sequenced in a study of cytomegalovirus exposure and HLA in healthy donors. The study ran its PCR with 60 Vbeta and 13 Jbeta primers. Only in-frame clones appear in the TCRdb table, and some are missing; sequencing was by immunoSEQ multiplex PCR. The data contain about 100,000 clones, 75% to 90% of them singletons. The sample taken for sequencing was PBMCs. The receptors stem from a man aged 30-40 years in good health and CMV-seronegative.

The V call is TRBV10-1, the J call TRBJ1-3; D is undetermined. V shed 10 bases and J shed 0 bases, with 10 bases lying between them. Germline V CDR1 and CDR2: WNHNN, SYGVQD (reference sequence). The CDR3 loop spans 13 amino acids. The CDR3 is CAIRGDSGNTIYF. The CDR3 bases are TGCGCCATCCGCGGCGACTCTGGAAACACCATATATTTT.

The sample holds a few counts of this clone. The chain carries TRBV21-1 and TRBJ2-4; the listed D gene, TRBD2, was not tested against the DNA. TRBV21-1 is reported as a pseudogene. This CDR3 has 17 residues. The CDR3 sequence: CASSKAIRGIAKNIQYF. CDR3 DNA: TGTGCCAGCAGCAAAGCCATCCGGGGTATAGCCAAAAACATTCAGTACTTC.

CDR3 nucleotide sequence: TGTGCCAGTGGGACAGGGGTAGCTAACTATGGCTACACCTTC. Translation: CASGTGVANYGYTF. V usage is TRBV6-5 and J usage is TRBJ1-2; 10 bases fit TRBD1. The junction had 4 bases not matched to a gene; V was cut back by 9 bases and J by 0 bases. The CDR3 loop spans 14 amino acids. Germline loops: CDR1 MNHEY, CDR2 SVGAGI.

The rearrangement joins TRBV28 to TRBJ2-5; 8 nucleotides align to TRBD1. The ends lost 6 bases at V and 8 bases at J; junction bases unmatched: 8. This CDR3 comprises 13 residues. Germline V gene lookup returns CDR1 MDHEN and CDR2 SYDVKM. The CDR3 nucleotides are TGTGCCAGCAGCAGGGACAGGCTCGAAACCCAGTACTTC. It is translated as CASSRDRLETQYF.

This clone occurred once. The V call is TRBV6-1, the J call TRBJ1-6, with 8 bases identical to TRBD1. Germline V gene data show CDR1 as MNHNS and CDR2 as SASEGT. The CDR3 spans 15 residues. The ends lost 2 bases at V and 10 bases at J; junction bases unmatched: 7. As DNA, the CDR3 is TGTGCCAGCAGTGAACACAGGGGGGATAGGTCACCCCTCCACTTT. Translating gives CASSEHRGDRSPLHF.

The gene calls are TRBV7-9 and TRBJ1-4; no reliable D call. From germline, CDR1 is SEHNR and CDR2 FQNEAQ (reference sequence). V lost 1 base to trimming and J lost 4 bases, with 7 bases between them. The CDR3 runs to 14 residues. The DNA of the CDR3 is TGTGCCAGCAGCTTAGTTCGAGGTAATGAAAAACTGTTTTTT. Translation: CASSLVRGNEKLFF.

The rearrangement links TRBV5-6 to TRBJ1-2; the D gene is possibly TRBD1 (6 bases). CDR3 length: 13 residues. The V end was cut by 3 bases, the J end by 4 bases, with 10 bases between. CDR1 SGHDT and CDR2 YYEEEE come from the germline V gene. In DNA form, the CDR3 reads TGTGCCAGCAGCTGGGGGGGCACCTATGGCTACACCTTC. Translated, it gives CASSWGGTYGYTF.

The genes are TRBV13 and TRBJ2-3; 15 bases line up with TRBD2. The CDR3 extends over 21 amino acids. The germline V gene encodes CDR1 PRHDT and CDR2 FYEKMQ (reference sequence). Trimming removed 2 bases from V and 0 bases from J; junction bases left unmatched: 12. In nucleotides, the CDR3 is TGTGCCAGCAGCTTATCGGGCCTTGGACTAGCGGGGGGGCAGAGCACAGATACGCAGTATTTT. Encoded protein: CASSLSGLGLAGGQSTDTQYF.

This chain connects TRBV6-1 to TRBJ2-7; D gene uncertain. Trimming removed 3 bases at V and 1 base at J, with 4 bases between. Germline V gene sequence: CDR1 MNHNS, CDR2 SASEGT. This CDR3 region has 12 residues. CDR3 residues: CASSDSSYEQYF. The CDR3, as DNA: TGTGCCAGCAGTGATTCGTCCTACGAGCAGTACTTC.